This T cell receptor beta chain was sequenced for a study of blood T cell repertoires in COVID-19. Study summary: Sites across the United States, Italy and Spain contributed samples from acute and convalescent COVID-19. From T cells, B-cell-depleted T cells, or PBMCs came the material, which was cDNA or gDNA.

The CDR3 is 13 amino acids. Per the germline V gene, CDR1 is SGHTA and CDR2 is FQGTGA. The J segment lost 6 bases and the V segment lost 2 bases, leaving 3 bases of the junction unmatched. Per the study methods: Estimated nucleated cell counts came from reference gene primer amplification. Profiling relied on immunoSEQ multiplex PCR, and the TCRdb table lists in-frame clones only, not all of them. For V, J and clone size, that table is used; D and trimming come from the DNA. The top ten hold roughly 1.6% of the sample, which has 450,000 or so clones, about 91% seen once. The sequence was obtained from a woman aged 40 to 49 with COVID-19, enrolled during active disease. Sequenced: peripheral blood. The chain employs TRBV7-3 and TRBJ2-7, with TRBD1 identical over 8 bases. This CDR3 reads CASSLRQGTEQYF. DNA of the CDR3: TGTGCCAGCAGCTTACGACAGGGGACCGAGCAGTACTTC. The full variable domain, completed using reference TRBV7-3 and TRBJ2-7, is GAGVSQTPSNKVTEKGKYVELRCDPISGHTALYWYRQSLGQGPEFLIYFQGTGAADDSGLPNDRFFAVRPEGSVSTLKIQRTERGDSAVYLCASSLRQGTEQYFGPGTRLTVT.